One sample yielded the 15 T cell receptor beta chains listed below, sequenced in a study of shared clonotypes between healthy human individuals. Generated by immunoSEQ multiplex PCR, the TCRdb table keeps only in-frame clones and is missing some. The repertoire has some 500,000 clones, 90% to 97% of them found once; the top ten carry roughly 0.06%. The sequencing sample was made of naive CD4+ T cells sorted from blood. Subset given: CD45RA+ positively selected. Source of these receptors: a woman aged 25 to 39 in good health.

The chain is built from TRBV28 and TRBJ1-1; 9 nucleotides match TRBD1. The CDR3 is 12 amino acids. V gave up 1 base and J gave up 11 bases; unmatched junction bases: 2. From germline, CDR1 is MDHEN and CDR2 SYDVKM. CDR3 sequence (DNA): TGTGCCAGCAGTTTATCGGACAGGGGTGCTTTCTTT. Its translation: CASSLSDRGAFF.

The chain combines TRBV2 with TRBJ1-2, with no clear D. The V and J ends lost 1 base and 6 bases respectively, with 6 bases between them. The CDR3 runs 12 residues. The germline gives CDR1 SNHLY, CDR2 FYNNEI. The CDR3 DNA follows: TGTGCCAGCAGTGAAGACAGAAATGGCTACACCTTC. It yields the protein CASSEDRNGYTF.

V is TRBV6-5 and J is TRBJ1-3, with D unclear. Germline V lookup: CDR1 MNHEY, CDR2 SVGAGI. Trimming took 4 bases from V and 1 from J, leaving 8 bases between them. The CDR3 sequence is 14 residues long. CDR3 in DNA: TGTGCCAGCAGTTGGACGGAATCTGGAAACACCATATATTTT. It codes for CASSWTESGNTIYF.

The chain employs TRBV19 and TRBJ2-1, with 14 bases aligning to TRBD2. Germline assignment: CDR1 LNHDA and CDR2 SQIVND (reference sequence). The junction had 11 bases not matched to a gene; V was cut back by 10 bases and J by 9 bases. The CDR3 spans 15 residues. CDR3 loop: CATTGTSGRRGEQFF. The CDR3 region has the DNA TGTGCCACAACCGGGACTAGCGGGAGAAGGGGTGAGCAGTTCTTC. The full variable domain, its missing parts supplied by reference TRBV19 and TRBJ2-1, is DGGITQSPKYLFRKEGQNVTLSCEQNLNHDAMYWYRQDPGQGLRLIYYSQIVNDFQKGDIAEGYSVSREKKESFPLTVTSAQKNPTAFYLCATTGTSGRRGEQFFGPGTRLTVL.

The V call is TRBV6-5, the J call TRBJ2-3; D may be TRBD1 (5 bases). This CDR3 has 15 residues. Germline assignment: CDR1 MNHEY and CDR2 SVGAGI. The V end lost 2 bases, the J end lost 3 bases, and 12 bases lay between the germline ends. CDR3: CASSYQGSRTDTQYF. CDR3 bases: TGTGCCAGCAGTTACCAGGGAAGTAGGACAGATACGCAGTATTTT.

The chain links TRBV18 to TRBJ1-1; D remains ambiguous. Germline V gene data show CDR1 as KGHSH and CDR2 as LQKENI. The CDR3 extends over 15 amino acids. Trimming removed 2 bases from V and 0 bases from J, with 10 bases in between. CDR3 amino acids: CASSPVQRLNTEAFF. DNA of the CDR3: TGTGCCAGCTCACCAGTTCAGAGATTGAACACTGAAGCTTTCTTT.

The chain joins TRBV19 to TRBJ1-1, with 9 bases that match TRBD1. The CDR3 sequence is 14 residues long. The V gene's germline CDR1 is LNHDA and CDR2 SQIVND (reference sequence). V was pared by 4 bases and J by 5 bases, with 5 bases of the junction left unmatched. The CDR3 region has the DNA TGTGCCAGTAGTACAACAGGGGGCGAAACTGAAGCTTTCTTT. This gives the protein CASSTTGGETEAFF.

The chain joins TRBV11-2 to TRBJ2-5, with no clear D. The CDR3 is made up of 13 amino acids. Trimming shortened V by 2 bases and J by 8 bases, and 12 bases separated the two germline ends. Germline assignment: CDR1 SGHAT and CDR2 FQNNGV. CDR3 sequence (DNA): TGTGCCAGCAGCTTAAGTGTTACCGAAACCCAGTACTTC. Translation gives CASSLSVTETQYF.

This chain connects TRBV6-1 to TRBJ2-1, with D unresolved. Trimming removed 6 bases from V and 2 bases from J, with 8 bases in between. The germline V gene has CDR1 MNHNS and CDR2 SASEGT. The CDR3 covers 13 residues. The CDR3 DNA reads TGTGCCAGCAGGGCCGTTACCTACAATGAGCAGTTCTTC. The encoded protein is CASRAVTYNEQFF.

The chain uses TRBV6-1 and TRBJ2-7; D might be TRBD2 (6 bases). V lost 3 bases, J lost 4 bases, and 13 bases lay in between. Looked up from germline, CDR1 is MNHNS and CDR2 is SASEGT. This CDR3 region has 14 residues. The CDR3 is CASSEPGLLYEQYF. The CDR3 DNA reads TGTGCCAGCAGTGAGCCGGGACTTTTGTACGAGCAGTACTTC.

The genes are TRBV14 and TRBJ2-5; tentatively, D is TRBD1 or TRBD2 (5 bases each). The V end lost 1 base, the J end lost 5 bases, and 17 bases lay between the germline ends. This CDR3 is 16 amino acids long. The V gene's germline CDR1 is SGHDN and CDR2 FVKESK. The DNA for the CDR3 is TGTGCCAGCAGCCAAGGGGGACGGCCCGACTGGGAGACCCAGTACTTC. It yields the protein CASSQGGRPDWETQYF.

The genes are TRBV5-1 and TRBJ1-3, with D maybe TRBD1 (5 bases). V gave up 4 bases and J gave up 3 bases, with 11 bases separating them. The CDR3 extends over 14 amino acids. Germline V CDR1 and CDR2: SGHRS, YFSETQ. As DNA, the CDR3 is TGCGCCAGCAGCCTAGGGGATTATGGAAACACCATATATTTT. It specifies CASSLGDYGNTIYF.

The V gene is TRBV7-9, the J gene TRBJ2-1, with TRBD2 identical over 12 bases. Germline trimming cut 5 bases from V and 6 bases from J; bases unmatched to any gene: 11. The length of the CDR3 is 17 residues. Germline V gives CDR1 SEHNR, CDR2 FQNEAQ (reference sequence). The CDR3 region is CASSDDTGTSGLNEQFF. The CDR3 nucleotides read TGTGCCAGCAGCGACGATACCGGGACTAGCGGGCTCAATGAGCAGTTCTTC.

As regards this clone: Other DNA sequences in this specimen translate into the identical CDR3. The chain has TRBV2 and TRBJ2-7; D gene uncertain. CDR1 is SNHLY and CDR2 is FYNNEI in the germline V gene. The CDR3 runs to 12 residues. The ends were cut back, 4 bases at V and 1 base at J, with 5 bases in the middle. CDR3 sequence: CASSGASYEQYF. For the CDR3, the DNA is TGTGCCAGCAGTGGAGCGTCCTACGAGCAGTACTTC.

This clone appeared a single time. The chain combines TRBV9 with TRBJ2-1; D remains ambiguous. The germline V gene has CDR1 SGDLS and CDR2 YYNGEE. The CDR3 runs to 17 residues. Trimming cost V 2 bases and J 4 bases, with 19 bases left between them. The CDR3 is CASSVRSIQPVYNEQFF. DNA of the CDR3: TGTGCCAGCAGCGTTAGAAGTATTCAACCAGTATACAATGAGCAGTTCTTC.